This TCR beta chain was identified during a study of blood T cell repertoires in COVID-19. At the level of the study: COVID-19 samples collected from the United States, Italy and Spain covered acute and convalescent phases. Sources were T cells, B-cell-depleted T cells, or PBMCs; the material itself was cDNA or gDNA.

With 3 bases removed from V and 1 base from J, the gap between germline ends came to 12 bases. Germline loops: CDR1 LNHDA, CDR2 SQIVND (reference sequence). CDR3 length: 15 amino acids. Per the original data handling: The authors estimated nucleated cell counts from reference gene primer amplification. Data came from immunoSEQ multiplex PCR; TCRdb stores just in-frame clones and leaves some out. The V and J calls and clone size are taken from that table; D and trimming were inferred from the DNA. The data contain about 150,000 clones, around 89% of them seen just once; the ten biggest clones take up approximately 2.8%.

The chain carries TRBV19 and TRBJ1-2; D is perhaps TRBD1 (6 bases). This sequence was found in a man aged 55 to 70 with acute or convalescent COVID-19. Sequenced sample: peripheral blood. The CDR3 DNA reads as TGTGCCAGTAGTATCTCGTGGACAGATAACTATGGCTACACCTTC. It codes for CASSISWTDNYGYTF.